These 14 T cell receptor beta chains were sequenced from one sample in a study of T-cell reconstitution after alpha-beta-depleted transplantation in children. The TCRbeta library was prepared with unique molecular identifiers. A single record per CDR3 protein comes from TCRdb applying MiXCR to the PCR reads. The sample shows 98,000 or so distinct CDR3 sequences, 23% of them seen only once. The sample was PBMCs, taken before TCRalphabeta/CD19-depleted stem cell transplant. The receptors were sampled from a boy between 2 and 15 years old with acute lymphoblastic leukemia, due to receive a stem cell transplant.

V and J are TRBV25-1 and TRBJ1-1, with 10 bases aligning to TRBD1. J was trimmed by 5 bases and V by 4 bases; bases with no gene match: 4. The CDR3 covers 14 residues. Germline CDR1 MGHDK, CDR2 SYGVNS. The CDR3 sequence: CASSGGQGGTEAFF. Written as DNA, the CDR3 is TGTGCCAGCAGTGGAGGACAGGGGGGTACTGAAGCTTTCTTT.

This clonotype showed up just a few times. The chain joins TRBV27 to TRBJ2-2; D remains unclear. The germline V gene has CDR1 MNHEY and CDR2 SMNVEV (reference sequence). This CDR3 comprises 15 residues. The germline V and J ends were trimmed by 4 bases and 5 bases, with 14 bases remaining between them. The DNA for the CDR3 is TGTGCCAGCAGTTGGAGTTCAACAGATACCGGGGAGCTGTTTTTT. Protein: CASSWSSTDTGELFF.

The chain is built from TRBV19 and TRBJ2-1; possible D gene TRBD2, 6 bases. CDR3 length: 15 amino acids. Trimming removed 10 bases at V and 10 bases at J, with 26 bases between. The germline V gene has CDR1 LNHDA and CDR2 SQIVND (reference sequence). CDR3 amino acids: CATQRVRSGGLEQFF. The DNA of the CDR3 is TGTGCCACCCAGAGGGTTCGAAGCGGAGGGTTAGAGCAGTTCTTC.

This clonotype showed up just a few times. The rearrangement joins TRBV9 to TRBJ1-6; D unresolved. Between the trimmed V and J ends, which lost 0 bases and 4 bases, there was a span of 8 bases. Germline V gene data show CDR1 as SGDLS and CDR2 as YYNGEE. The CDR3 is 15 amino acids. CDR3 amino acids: CASSVGAPYNSPLHF. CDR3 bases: TGTGCCAGCAGCGTAGGAGCCCCGTATAATTCACCCCTCCACTTT. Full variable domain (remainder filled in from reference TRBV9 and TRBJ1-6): DSGVTQTPKHLITATGQRVTLRCSPRSGDLSVYWYQQSLDQGLQFLIQYYNGEERAKGNILERFSAQQFPDLHSELNLSSLELGDSALYFCASSVGAPYNSPLHFGNGTRLTVT.

The CDR3 here is CASSSVSSGNTIYF. The DNA of the CDR3 is TGTGCCAGCAGTTCTGTGAGCTCTGGAAACACCATATATTTT. This sequence joins TRBV12-3 or TRBV12-4 and TRBJ1-3; D ambiguous. The CDR3 loop spans 14 amino acids. The ends were cut back, 4 bases at V and 0 bases at J, with 7 bases in the middle.

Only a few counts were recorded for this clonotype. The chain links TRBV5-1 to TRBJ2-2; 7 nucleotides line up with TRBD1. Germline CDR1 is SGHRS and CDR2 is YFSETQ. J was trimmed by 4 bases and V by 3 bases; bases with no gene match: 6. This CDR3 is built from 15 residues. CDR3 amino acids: CASSSSYRGTGELFF. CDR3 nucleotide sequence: TGCGCCAGCAGCTCATCGTACAGGGGCACCGGGGAGCTGTTTTTT.

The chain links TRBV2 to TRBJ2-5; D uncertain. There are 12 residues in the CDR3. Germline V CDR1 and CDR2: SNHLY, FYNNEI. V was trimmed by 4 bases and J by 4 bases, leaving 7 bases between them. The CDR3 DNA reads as TGTGCCAGCAGTGTTTACAGAGAGACCCAGTACTTC. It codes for CASSVYRETQYF.

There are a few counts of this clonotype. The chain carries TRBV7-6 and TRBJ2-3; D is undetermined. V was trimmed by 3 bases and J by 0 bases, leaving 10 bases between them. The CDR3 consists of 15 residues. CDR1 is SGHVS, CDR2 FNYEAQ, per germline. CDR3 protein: CASSFQPASTDTQYF. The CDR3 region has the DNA TGTGCCAGCAGCTTCCAGCCGGCCAGCACAGATACGCAGTATTTT.

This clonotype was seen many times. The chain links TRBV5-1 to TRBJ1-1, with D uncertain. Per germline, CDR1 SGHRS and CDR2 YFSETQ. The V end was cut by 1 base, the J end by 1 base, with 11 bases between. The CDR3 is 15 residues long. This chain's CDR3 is CASSLQAEPNTEAFF. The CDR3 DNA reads TGCGCCAGCAGCTTGCAGGCAGAACCGAACACTGAAGCTTTCTTT.

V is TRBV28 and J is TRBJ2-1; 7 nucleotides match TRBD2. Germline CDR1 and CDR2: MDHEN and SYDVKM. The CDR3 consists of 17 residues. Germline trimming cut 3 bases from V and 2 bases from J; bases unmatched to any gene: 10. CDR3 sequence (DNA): TGTGCCAGCAGTTTCTTGAGCGGGATGACAGCCTACAATGAGCAGTTCTTC. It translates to CASSFLSGMTAYNEQFF.

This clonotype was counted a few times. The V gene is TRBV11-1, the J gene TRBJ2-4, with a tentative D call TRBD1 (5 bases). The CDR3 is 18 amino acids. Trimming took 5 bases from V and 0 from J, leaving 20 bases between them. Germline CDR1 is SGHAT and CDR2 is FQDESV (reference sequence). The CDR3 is CASSQIGRVGLAKNIQYF. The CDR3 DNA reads TGTGCCAGCAGCCAGATCGGCAGGGTGGGGTTAGCCAAAAACATTCAGTACTTC.

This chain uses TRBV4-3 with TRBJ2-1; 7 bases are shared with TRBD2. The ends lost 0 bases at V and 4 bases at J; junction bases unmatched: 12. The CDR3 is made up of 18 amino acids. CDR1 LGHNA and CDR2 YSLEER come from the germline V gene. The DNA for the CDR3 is TGCGCCAGCAGCCAAGATTTCGGGAGACTAGCTACTTACAATGAGCAGTTCTTC. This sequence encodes CASSQDFGRLATYNEQFF.

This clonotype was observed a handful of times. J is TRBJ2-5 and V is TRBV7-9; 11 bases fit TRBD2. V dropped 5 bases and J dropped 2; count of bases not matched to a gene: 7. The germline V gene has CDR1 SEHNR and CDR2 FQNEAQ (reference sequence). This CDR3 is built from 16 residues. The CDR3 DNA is TGTGCCAGCAGCCCCGGGACTAGCGGAAGTCAAGAGACCCAGTACTTC. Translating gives CASSPGTSGSQETQYF.

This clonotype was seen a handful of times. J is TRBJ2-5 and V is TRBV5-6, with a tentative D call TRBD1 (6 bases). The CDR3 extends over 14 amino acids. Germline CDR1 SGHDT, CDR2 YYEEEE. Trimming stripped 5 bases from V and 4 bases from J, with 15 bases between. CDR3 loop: CASSIRGKGETQYF. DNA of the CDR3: TGTGCCAGCAGTATAAGGGGGAAAGGAGAGACCCAGTACTTC.